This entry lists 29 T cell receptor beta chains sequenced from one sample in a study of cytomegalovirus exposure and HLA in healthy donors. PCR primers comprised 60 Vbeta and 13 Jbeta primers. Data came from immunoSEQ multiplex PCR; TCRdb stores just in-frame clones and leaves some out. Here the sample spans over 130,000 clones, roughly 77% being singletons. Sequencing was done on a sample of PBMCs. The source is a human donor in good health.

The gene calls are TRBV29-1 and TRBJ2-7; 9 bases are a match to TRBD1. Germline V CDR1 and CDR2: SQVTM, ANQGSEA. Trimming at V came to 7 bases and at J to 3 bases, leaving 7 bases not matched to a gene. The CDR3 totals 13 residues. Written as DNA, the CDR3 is TGCAGCGCACAACCGGGACAGGGCTACGAGCAGTACTTC. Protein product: CSAQPGQGYEQYF.

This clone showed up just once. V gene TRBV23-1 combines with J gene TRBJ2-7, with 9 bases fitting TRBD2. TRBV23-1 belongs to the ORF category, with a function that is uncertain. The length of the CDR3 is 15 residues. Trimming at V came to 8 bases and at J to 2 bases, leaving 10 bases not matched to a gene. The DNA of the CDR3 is TGCGCCAGCCGCCAGGGGCTAGCGGGGACCTACGAGCAGTACTTC. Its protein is CASRQGLAGTYEQYF.

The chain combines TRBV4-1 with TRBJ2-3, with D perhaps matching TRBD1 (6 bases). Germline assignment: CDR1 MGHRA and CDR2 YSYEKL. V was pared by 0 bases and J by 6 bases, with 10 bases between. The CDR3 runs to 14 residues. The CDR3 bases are TGCGCCAGCAGCCAAGAGGACAGACCCGATACGCAGTATTTT. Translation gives CASSQEDRPDTQYF.

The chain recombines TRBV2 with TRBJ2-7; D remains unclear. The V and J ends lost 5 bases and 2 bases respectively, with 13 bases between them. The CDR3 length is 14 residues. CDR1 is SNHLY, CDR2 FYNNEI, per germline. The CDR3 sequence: CASSREGTAYEQYF. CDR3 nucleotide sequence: TGTGCCAGCAGTCGAGAAGGAACAGCCTACGAGCAGTACTTC.

The CDR3 reads CASSWSTRGGYTF. CDR3 nucleotides: TGTGCCAGCAGTTGGAGTACAAGAGGCGGCTACACCTTC. The chain has TRBV28 and TRBJ1-2; D unclear. The CDR3 length is 13 residues. Germline CDR1 is MDHEN and CDR2 is SYDVKM. V was pared by 4 bases and J by 8 bases, with 14 bases between.

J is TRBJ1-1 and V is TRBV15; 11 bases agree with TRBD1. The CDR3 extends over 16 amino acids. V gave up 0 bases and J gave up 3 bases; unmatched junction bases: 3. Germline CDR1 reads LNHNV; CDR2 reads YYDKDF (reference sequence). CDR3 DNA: TGTGCCACCAGCAGAGATAGGGACAGGGGGGACACTGAAGCTTTCTTT. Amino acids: CATSRDRDRGDTEAFF.

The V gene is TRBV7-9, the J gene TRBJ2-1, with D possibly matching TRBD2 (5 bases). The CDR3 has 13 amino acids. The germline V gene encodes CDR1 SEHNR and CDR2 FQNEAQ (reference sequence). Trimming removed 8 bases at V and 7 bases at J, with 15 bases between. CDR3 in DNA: TGTGCCAGCTCGGACTCCCGGTGGAATGAGCAGTTCTTC. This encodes CASSDSRWNEQFF.

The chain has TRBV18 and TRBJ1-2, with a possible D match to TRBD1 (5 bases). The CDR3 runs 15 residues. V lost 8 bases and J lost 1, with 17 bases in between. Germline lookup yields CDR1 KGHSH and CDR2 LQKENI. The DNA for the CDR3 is TGTGCCAGCGCCTCAGGACCCCAGGGTAACTATGGCTACACCTTC. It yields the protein CASASGPQGNYGYTF.

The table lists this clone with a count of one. CDR3 DNA: TGTGCCAGCAGCCCTGGGACAGGAACCTACGAGCAGTACTTC. This codes for CASSPGTGTYEQYF. The V and J genes are TRBV7-9 and TRBJ2-7; 8 positions match TRBD1. This CDR3 is 14 amino acids long. Germline lookup yields CDR1 SEHNR and CDR2 FQNEAQ (reference sequence). V shed 5 bases and J 2 bases; nucleotides not matched to a gene: 5.

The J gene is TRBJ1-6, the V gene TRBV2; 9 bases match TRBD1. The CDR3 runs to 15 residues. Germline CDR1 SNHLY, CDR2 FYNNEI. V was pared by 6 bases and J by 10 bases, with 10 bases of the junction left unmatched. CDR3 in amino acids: CASRAGTGFGSPLHF. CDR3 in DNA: TGTGCCAGCAGAGCCGGGACAGGGTTTGGGTCACCCCTCCACTTT.

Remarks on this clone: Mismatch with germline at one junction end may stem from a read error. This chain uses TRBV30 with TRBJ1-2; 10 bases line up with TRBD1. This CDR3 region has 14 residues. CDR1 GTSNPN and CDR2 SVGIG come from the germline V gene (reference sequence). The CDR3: CASTRQGANYGYPF. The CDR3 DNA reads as TGTGCCTCGACTCGACAGGGGGCGAACTATGGCTACCCCTTC.

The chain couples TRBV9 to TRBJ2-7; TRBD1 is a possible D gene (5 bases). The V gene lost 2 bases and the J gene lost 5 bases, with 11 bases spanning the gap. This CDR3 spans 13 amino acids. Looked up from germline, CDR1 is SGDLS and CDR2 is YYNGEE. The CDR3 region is CASSVTVGHEQYF. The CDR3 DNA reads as TGTGCCAGCAGCGTGACAGTGGGGCACGAGCAGTACTTC.

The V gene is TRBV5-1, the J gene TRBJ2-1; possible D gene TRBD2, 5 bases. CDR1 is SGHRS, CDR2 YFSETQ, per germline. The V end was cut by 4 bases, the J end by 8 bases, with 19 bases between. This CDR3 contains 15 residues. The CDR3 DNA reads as TGCGCCAGCAGCCCAACACGCCGTGGAGGCGATGAGCAGTTCTTC. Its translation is CASSPTRRGGDEQFF. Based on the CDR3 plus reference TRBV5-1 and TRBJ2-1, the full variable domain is KAGVTQTPRYLIKTRGQQVTLSCSPISGHRSVSWYQQTPGQGLQFLFEYFSETQRNKGNFPGRFSGRQFSNSRSEMNVSTLELGDSALYLCASSPTRRGGDEQFFGPGTRLTVL.

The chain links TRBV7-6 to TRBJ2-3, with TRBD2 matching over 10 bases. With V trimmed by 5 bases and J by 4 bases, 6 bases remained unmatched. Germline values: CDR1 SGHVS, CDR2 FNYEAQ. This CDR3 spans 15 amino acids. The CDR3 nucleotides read TGTGCCAGCAGCGCTAGCGGGAGTTGGGCAGATACGCAGTATTTT. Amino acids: CASSASGSWADTQYF. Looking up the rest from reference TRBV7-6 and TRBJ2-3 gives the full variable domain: GAGVSQSPRYKVTKRGQDVALRCDPISGHVSLYWYRQALGQGPEFLTYFNYEAQQDKSGLPNDRFSAERPEGSISTLTIQRTEQRDSAMYRCASSASGSWADTQYFGPGTRLTVL.

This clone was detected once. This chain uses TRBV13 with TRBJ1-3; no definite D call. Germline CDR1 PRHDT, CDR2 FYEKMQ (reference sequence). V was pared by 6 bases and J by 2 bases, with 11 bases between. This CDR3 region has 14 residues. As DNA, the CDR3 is TGTGCCAGCAGTCCGGTCCGCGCTGGAAACACCATATATTTT. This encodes CASSPVRAGNTIYF. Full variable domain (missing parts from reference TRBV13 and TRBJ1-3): AAGVIQSPRHLIKEKRETATLKCYPIPRHDTVYWYQQGPGQDPQFLISFYEKMQSDKGSIPDRFSAQQFSDYHSELNMSSLELGDSALYFCASSPVRAGNTIYFGEGSWLTVV.

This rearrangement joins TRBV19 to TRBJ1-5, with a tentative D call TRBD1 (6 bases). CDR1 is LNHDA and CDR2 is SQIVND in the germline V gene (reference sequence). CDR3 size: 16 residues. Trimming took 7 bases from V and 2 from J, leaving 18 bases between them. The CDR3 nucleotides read TGTGCCAGTAATCTGGGGGCGGGTTACGGCAATCAGCCCCAGCATTTT. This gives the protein CASNLGAGYGNQPQHF. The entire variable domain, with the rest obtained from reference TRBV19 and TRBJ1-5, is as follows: DGGITQSPKYLFRKEGQNVTLSCEQNLNHDAMYWYRQDPGQGLRLIYYSQIVNDFQKGDIAEGYSVSREKKESFPLTVTSAQKNPTAFYLCASNLGAGYGNQPQHFGDGTRLSIL.

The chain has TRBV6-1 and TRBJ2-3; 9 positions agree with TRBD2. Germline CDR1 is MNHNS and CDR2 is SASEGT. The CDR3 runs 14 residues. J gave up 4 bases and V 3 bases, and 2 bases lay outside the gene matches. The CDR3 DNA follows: TGTGCCAGCAGTGAGGGACTAGCCTCAGATACGCAGTATTTT. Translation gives CASSEGLASDTQYF.

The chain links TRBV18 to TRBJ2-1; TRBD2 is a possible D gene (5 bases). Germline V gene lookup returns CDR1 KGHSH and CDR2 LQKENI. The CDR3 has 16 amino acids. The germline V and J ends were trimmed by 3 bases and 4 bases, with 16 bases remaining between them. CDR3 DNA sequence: TGTGCCAGCTCACCGGGAGACCGTTCCGTGTACAATGAGCAGTTCTTC. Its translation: CASSPGDRSVYNEQFF. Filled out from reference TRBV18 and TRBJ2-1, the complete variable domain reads NAGVMQNPRHLVRRRGQEARLRCSPMKGHSHVYWYRQLPEEGLKFMVYLQKENIIDESGMPKERFSAEFPKEGPSILRIQQVVRGDSAAYFCASSPGDRSVYNEQFFGPGTRLTVL.

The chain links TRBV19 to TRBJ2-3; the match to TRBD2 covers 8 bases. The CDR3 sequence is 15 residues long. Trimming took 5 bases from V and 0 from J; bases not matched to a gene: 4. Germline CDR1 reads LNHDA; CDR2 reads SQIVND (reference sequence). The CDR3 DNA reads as TGTGCCAGTAGTTTTCTAGCGGGTAGCACAGATACGCAGTATTTT. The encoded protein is CASSFLAGSTDTQYF. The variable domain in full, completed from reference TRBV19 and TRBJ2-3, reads DGGITQSPKYLFRKEGQNVTLSCEQNLNHDAMYWYRQDPGQGLRLIYYSQIVNDFQKGDIAEGYSVSREKKESFPLTVTSAQKNPTAFYLCASSFLAGSTDTQYFGPGTRLTVL.

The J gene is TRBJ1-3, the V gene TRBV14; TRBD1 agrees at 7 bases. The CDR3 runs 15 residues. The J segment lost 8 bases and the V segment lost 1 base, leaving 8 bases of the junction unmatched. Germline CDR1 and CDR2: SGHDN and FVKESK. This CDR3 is CASSQVAGGRDTIYF. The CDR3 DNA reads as TGTGCCAGCAGCCAAGTGGCAGGGGGGCGTGACACCATATATTTT. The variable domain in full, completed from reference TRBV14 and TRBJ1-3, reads EAGVTQFPSHSVIEKGQTVTLRCDPISGHDNLYWYRRVMGKEIKFLLHFVKESKQDESGMPNNRFLAERTGGTYSTLKVQPAELEDSGVYFCASSQVAGGRDTIYFGEGSWLTVV.

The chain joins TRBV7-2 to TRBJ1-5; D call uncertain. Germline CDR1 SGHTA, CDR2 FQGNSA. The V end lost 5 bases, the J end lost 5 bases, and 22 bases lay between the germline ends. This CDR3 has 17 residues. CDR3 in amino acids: CASSPQYTDPHHQPQHF. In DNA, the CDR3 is TGTGCCAGCAGCCCCCAATACACAGACCCGCACCATCAGCCCCAGCATTTT.

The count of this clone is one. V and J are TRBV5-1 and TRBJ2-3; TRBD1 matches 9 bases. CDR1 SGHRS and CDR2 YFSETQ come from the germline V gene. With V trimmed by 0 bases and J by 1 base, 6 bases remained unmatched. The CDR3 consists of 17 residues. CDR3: CASSLAGGQGGTDTQYF. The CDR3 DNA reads TGCGCCAGCAGCTTGGCCGGGGGACAGGGCGGCACAGATACGCAGTATTTT.

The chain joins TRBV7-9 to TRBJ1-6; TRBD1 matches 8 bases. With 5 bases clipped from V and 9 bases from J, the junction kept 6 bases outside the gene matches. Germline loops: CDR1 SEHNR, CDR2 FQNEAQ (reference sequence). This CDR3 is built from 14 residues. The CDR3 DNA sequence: TGTGCCAGCAGCGAGACAGGGGACAGTTCACCCCTCCACTTT. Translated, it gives CASSETGDSSPLHF.

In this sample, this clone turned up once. The CDR3 spells CASSSTGSSYEQYF. In nucleotides, the CDR3 is TGTGCCAGCAGCTCGACAGGGAGTTCCTACGAGCAGTACTTC. The V and J genes are TRBV11-2 and TRBJ2-7; 7 bases are shared with TRBD1. The CDR3 sequence is 14 residues long. CDR1 is SGHAT and CDR2 is FQNNGV in the germline V gene. J lost 1 base, V lost 4 bases, and 4 bases had no gene match.

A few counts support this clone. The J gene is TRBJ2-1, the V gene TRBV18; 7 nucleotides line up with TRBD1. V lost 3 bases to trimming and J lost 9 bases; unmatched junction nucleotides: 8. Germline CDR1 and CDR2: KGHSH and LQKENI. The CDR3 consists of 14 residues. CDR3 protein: CASSPIPTGTEQFF. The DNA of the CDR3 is TGTGCCAGCTCACCGATTCCGACAGGGACTGAGCAGTTCTTC.

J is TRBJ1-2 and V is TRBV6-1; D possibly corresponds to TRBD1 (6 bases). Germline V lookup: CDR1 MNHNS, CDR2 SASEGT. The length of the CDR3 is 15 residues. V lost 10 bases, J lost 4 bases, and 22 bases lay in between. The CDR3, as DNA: TGTGCCACCACTCCCGAAAGGGGGGGAGGCTATGGCTACACCTTC. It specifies CATTPERGGGYGYTF.

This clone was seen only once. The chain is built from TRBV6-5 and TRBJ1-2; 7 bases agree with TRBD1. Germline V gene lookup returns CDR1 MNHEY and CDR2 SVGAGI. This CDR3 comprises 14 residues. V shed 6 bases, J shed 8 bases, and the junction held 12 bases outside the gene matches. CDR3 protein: CASRPRTGGEGYTF. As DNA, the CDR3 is TGTGCCAGCAGACCCCGGACAGGCGGCGAAGGCTACACCTTC.

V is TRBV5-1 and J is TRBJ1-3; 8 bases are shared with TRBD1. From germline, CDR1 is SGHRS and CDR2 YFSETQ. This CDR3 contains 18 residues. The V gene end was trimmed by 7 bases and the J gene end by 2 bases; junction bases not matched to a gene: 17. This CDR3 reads CASAPVPTGALAGNTIYF. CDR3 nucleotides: TGCGCCAGCGCGCCGGTCCCGACAGGGGCTTTGGCTGGAAACACCATATATTTT.

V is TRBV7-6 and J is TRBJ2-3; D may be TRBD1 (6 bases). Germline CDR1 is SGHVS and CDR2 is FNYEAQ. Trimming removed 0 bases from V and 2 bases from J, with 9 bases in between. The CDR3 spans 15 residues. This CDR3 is CASSLAGAYTDTQYF. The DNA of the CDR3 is TGTGCCAGCAGCTTAGCGGGGGCGTACACAGATACGCAGTATTTT.